This record concerns one T cell receptor (beta chain) sequence. What it recognizes is unknown. From germline, CDR1 is SGHDT and CDR2 YYEEEE. CDR3 size: 15 residues. The authors used around 3,500 ng of total RNA per TCR library. Both the TCRalpha cDNA and the TCRbeta cDNA were taken through two nested PCRs, lasting approximately 17 and 9 cycles. From the 5' RACE reads, TCRdb lists one entry per CDR3 protein and no DNA. Recorded here are about 93,000 distinct CDR3 sequences; the top ten clones represent about 7.4%. The sample is drawn from a study of monozygotic twins with inflammatory bowel disease. Whole-study findings and limits: Evidence failed to back one strong IBD-linked signal or clonotype. Versus healthy twins, IBD patients showed fewer clonotypes shared with others, especially with disease activity.

The receptor was isolated from a human donor with ulcerative colitis or Crohn's disease, or a healthy co-twin of an affected twin (not recorded which). The chain is built from TRBV5-6 and TRBJ1-2. The source material was blood. The CDR3 protein is CASSFGTLLYYGYTF.